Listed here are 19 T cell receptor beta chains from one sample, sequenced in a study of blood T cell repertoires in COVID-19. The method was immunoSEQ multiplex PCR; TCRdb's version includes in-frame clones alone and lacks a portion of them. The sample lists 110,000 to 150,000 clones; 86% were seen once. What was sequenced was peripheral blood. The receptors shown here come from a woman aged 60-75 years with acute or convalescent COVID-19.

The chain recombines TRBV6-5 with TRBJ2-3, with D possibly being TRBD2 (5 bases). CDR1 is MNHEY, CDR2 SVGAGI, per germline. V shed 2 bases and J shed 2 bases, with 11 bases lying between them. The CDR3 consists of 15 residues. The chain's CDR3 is CASSYMRGPTDTQYF. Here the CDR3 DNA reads TGTGCCAGCAGTTACATGCGAGGGCCCACAGATACGCAGTATTTT.

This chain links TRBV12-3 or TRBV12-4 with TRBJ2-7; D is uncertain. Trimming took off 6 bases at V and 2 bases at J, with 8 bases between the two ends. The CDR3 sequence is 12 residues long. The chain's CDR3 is CASSQHAYEQYF. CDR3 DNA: TGTGCCAGCAGCCAACATGCCTACGAGCAGTACTTC.

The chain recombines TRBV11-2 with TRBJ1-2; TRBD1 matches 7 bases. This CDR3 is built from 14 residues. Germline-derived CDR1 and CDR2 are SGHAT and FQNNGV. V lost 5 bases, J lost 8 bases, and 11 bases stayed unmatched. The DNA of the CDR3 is TGTGCCAGCAGCAGCCTAAGGGGGCGTTGGGGCTACACCTTC. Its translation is CASSSLRGRWGYTF.

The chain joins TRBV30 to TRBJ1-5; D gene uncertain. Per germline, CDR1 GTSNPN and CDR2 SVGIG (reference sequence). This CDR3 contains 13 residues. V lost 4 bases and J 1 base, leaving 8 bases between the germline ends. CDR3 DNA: TGTGCCTGGAACGTGGGCAGCAATCAGCCCCAGCATTTT. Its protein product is CAWNVGSNQPQHF.

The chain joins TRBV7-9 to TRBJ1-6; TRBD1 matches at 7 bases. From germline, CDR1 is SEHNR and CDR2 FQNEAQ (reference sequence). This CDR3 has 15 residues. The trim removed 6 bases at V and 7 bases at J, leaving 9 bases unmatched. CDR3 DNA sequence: TGTGCCAGCAGACCACCGGGACAGCAAAATTCACCCCTCCACTTT. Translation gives CASRPPGQQNSPLHF.

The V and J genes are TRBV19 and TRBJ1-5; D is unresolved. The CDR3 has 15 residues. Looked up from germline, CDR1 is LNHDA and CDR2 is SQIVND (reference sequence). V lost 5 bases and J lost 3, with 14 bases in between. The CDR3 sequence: CASSPIQVSNQPQHF. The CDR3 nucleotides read TGTGCCAGTAGTCCGATCCAGGTTTCCAATCAGCCCCAGCATTTT.

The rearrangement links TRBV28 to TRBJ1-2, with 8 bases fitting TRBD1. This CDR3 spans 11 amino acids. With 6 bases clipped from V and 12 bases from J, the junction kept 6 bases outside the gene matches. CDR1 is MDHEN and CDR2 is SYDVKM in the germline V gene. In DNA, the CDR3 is TGTGCCAGCAGGTTCCGGGACAGGCACACCTTC. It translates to CASRFRDRHTF.

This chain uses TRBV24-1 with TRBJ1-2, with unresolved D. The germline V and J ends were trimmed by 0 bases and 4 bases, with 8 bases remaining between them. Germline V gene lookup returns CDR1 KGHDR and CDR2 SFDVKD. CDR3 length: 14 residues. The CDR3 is CATSDLTESYGYTF. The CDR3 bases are TGTGCCACCAGTGATTTGACAGAGTCCTATGGCTACACCTTC.

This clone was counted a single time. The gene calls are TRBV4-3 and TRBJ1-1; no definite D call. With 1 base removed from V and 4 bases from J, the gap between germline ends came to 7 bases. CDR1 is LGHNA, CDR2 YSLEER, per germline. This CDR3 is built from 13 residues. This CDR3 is CASSQVYGTEAFF. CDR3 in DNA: TGCGCCAGCAGCCAAGTGTACGGCACTGAAGCTTTCTTT.

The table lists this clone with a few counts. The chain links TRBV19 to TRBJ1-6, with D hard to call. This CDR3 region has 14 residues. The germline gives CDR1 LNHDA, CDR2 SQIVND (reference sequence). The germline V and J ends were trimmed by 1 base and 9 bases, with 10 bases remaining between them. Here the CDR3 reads CASSIGPGGSPLHF. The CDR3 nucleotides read TGTGCCAGTAGTATAGGGCCGGGAGGTTCACCCCTCCACTTT.

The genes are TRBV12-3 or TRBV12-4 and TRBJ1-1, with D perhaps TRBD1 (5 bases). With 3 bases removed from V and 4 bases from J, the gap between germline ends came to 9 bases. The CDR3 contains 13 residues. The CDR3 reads CASSFSRVTEAFF. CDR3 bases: TGTGCCAGCAGTTTTAGCAGGGTCACTGAAGCTTTCTTT.

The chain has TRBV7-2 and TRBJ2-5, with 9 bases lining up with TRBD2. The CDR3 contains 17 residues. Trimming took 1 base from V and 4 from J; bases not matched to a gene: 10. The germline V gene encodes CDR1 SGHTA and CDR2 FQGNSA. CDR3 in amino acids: CASSLVSRGGRGETQYF. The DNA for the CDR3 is TGTGCCAGCAGCTTAGTCTCGCGGGGGGGCCGGGGAGAGACCCAGTACTTC.

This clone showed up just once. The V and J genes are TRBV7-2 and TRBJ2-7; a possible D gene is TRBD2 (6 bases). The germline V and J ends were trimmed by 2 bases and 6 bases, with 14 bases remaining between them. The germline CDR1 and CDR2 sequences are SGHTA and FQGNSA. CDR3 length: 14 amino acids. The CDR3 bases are TGTGCCAGCAGCTTATTAGGAGGGTCAACCGAGCAGTACTTC. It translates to CASSLLGGSTEQYF.

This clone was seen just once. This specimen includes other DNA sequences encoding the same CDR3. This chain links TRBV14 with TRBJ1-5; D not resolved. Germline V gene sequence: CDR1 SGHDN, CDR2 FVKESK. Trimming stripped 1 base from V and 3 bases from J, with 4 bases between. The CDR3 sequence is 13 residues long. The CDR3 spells CASSQGLNQPQHF. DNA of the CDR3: TGTGCCAGCAGCCAAGGTCTCAATCAGCCCCAGCATTTT.

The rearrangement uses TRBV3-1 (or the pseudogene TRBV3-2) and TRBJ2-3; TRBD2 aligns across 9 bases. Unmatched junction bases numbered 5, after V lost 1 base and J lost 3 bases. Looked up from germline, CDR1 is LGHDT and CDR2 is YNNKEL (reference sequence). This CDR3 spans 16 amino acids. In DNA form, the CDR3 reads TGTGCCAGCAGCCAAGGGGCGGGGGGGCCAACAGATACGCAGTATTTT. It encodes CASSQGAGGPTDTQYF.

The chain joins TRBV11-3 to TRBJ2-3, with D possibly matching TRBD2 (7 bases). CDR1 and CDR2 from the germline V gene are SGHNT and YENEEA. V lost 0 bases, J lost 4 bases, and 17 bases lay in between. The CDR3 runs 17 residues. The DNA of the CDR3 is TGTGCCAGCAGCTTAGATATGAGGGGGGGCATTTCAGATACGCAGTATTTT. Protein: CASSLDMRGGISDTQYF.

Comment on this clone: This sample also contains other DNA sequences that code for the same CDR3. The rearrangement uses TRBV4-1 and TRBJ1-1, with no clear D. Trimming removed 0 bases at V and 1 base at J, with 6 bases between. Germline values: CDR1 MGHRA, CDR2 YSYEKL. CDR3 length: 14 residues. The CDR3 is CASSQDSPNTEAFF. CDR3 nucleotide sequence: TGCGCCAGCAGCCAAGACAGTCCGAACACTGAAGCTTTCTTT.

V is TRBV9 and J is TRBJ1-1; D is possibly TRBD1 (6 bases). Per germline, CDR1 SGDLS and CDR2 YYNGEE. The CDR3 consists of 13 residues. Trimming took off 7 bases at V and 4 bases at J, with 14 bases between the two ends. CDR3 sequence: CASATGLGTEAFF. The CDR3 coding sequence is TGTGCCAGCGCTACAGGGTTGGGCACTGAAGCTTTCTTT.

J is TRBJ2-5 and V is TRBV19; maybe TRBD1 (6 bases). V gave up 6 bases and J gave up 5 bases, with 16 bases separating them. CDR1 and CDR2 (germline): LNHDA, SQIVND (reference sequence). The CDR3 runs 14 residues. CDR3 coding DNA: TGTGCCAGTAGCTACAGGGCTCCCCAGGAGACCCAGTACTTC. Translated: CASSYRAPQETQYF.